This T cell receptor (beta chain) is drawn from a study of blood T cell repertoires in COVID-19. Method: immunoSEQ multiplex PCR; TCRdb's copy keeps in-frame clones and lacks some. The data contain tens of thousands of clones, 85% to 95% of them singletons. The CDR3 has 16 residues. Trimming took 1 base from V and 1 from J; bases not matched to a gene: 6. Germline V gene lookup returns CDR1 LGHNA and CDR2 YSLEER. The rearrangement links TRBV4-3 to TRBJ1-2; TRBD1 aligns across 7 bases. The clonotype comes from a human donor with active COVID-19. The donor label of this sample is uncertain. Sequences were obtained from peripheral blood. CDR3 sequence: CASSQGGTAYNYGYTF. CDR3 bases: TGCGCCAGCAGCCAAGGTGGGACAGCTTATAACTATGGCTACACCTTC.